This T cell receptor (beta chain) was obtained from a study of T cell responses to AZD1222 COVID-19 vaccine. Study-wide results and caveats: Clonal diversity was possibly underestimated, and white British individuals and females predominated among donors. None of the repertoires were sampled until the peak T cell response had passed. Only a handful of AZD1222 recipients, more than 5 in all, had baseline seropositivity.

The CDR3 is made up of 13 amino acids. Germline assignment: CDR1 SEHNR and CDR2 FQNEAQ (reference sequence). V lost 7 bases and J lost 4, with 12 bases in between. Notes on this clone: Antigen unknown.

Generated by immunoSEQ multiplex PCR, the TCRdb table keeps only in-frame clones and is missing some. The sample records 85,000 to 90,000 clones, more than 70% being singletons. This sequence was found in an adult who received the AZD1222 COVID-19 vaccine. The sample in question was peripheral blood, obtained 28 days after the second AZD1222 dose. This chain joins TRBV7-9 and TRBJ2-3; D possibly corresponds to TRBD1 (6 bases). The CDR3 region is CASNSQGSDTQYF. CDR3 coding DNA: TGTGCCAGCAACTCACAGGGATCAGATACGCAGTATTTT.